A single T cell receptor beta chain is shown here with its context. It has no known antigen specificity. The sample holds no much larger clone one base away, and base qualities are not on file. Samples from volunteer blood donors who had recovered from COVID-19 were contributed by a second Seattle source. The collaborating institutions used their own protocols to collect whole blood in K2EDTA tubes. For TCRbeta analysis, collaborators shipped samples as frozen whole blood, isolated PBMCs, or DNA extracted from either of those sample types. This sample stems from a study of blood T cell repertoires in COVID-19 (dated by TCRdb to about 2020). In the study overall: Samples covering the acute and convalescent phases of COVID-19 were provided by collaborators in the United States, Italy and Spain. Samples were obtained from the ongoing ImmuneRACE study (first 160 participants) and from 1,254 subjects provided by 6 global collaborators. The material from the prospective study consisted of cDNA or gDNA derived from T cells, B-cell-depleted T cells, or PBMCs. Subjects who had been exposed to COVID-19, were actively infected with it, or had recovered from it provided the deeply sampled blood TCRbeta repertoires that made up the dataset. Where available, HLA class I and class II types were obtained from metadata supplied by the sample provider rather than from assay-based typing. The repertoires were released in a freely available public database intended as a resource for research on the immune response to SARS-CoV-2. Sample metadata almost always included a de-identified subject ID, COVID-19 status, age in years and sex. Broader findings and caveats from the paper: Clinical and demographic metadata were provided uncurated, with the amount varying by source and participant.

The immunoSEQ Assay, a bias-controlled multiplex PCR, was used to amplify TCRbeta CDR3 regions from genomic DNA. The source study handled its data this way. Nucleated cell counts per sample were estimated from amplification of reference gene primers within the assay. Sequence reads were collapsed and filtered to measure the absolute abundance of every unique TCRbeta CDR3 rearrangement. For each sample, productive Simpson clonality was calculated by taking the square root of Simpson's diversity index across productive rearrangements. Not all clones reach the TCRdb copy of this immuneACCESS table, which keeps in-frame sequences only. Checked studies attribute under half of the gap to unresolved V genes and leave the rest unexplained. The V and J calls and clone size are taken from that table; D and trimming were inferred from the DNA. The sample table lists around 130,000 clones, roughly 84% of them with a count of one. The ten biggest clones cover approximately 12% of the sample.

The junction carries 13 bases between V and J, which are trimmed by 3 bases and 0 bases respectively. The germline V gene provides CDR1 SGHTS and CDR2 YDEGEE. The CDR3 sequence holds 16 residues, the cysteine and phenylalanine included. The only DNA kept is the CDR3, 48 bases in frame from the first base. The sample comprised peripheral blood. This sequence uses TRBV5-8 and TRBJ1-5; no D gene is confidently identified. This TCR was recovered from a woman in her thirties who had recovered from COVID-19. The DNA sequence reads TGTGCCAGCAGCTCAGATCCCGGGGTTAGCAATCAGCCCCAGCATTTT. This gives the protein CASSSDPGVSNQPQHF.